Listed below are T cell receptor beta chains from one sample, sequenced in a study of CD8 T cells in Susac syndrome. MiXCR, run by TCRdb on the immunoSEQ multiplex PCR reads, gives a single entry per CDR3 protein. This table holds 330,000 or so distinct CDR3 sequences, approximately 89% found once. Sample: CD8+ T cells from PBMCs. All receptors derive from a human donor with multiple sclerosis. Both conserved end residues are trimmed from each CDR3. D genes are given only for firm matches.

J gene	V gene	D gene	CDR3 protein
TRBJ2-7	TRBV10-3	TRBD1	AISDPPGQGADEQY
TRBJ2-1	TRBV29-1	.	SAPGPSALGEQF
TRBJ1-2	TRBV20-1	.	SARAGGNYGYT
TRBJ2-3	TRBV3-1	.	ASSPGHRRGMDTQY
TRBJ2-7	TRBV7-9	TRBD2	ASSGGTSSYEQY
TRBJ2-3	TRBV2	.	ASRPPPGWGTDTQY
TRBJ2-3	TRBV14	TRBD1	ASSPRGQGWTDTQY
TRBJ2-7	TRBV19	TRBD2	ASSISGASGTHEQY
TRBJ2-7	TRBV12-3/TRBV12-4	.	ASSWTWEKAGEQY
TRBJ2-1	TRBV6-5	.	ASSYSKAMNNEQF
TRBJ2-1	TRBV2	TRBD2	ASRNFPGLAAGEQF
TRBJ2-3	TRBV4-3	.	ASSQVEADTQY
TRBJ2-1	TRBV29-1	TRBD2	SVLRGGADEQF
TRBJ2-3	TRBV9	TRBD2	ASGREGPDTQY
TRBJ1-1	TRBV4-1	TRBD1	ASSRATGGNTEAF
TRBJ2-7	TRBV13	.	ASSLKLPQVPTYEQY
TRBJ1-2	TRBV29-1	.	SVEGLRGAGGYT
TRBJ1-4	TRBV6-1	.	ASSELIGGEKLF
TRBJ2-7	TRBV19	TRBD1	ASSIGGQGHEQY
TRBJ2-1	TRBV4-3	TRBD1	ATSEDRVSYNEQF
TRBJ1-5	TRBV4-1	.	ASSHPYSNQPQH
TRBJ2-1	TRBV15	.	ATSTLEGVNEQF
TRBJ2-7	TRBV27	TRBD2	ASSTGLAAPYEQY
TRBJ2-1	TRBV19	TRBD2	ASSIGGEQF
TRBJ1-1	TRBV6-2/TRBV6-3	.	ASSNQGRETEAF
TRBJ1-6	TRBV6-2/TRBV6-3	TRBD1	ATDQGGGSPLH
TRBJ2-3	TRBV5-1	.	ASSGGWADTDTQY
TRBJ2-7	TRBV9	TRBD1	ASSAGGQGSSLTYEQY
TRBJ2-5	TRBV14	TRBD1	ASSQPTGGETQY
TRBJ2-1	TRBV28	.	ASASGFRANEQF
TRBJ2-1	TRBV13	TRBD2	ASSVGLAGGPMKEQF
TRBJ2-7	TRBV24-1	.	ATSDQGDDEQY
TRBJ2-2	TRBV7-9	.	ASSLAPTANTGELF
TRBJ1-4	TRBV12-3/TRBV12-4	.	ASSLDVPETNEKLF
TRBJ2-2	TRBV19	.	ASSIVRSRTGELF
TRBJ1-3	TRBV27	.	ATKMTASSGNTIY
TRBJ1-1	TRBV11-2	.	ASSSEPSVAF
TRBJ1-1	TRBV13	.	ASNLRGDNTEAF
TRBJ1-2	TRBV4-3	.	ASSRDDGSFAYGYT
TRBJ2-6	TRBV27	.	ASSLSRGANVLT
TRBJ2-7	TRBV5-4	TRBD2	ATNRREQDEQY
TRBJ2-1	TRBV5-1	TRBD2	ASSYELAGDYNEQF
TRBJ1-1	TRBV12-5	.	ASGWTTGEAF
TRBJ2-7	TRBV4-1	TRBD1	ASSQEVQGALYEQY
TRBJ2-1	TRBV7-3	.	ASSLTAGIGNEQF
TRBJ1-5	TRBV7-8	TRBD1	ASSLTPGQGYEPQH
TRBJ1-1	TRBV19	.	ASSIATRGGTEAF
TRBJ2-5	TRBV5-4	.	ASSSGTPATQY
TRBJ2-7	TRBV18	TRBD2	ASGLAGHYEQY
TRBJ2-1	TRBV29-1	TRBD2	SVEDPGSSGRAGEQF
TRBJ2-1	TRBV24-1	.	ATSGLNTISYNEQF
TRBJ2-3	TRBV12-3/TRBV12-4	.	ASSYTLRQVESTDTQY
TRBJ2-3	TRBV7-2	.	ASSQELATDTQY
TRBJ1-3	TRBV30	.	AWSVDPGNTIY